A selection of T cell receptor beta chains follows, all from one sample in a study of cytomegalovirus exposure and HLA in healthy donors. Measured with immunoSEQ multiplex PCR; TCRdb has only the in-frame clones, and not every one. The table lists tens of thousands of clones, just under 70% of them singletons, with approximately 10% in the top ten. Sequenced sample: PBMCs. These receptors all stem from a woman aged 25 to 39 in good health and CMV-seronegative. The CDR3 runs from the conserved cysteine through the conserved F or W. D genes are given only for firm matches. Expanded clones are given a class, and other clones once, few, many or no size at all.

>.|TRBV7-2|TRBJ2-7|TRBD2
TGTGCCAGCAGCTTTCTAGCGGGGGGGCGGAAGCAGTACTTC
CASSFLAGGRKQYF
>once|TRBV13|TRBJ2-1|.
TGTGCCAGCAGCACTCCTAGCGAGGTCTCGCAGTTCTTC
CASSTPSEVSQFF
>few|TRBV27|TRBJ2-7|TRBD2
TGTGCCAGCAGTAAACTAGCGGTGAGCTCCTACGAGCAGTACTTC
CASSKLAVSSYEQYF
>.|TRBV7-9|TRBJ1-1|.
TGTGCCAGCAGCCGAGACCCAGGTCTGAACACTGAAGCTTTCTTT
CASSRDPGLNTEAFF
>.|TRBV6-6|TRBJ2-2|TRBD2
TGTGCCAGCAGGCGGGGGGAAACCGGGGAGCTGTTTTTT
CASRRGETGELFF
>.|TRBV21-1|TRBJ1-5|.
TGTGCCAGCAGCAAAATCTCACGAGGGATGAATCAGCCCCAGCATTTT
CASSKISRGMNQPQHF
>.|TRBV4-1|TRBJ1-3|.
TGCGCCAGCAGCCGAGGATCTGGAAACACCATATATTTT
CASSRGSGNTIYF
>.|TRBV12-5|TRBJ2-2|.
TGTGCTAGTGGTTTGGTTCCGGGGACCGGGGAGCTGTTTTTT
CASGLVPGTGELFF
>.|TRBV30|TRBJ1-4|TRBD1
TGTGCCTGGAGTGGGGACAGGGTCTCTTCAACTAATGAAAAACTGTTTTTT
CAWSGDRVSSTNEKLFF
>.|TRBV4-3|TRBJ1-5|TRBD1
TGCGCCAGCAGTCAACAGGGGAATCAGCCCCAGCATTTT
CASSQQGNQPQHF
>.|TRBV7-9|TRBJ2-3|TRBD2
TGTGCCAGCAGCCCCCTAGCGGGAGGAACAGATACGCAGTATTTT
CASSPLAGGTDTQYF
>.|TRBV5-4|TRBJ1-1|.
TGTGCCAGCAGCTTGGCCATTGACAGGAGAAACACTGAAGCTTTCTTT
CASSLAIDRRNTEAFF
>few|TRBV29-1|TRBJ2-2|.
TGCAGCGCCTACGATTACGGGGAGCTGTTTTTT
CSAYDYGELFF
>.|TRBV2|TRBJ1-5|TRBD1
TGTGCCAGCAGTCGGACAGGGAACAATCAGCCCCAGCATTTT
CASSRTGNNQPQHF
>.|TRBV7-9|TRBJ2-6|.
TGTGCCAGCAGCTTAGGGGGGGCTGGGGCCAACGTCCTGACTTTC
CASSLGGAGANVLTF
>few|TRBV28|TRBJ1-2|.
TGTGCCAGCAGCCACCAGATGTTTGGTGGCTACACCTTC
CASSHQMFGGYTF
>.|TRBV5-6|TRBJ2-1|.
TGTGCCAGCAGCCGCCTCGAACAGACTGAGCAGTTCTTC
CASSRLEQTEQFF
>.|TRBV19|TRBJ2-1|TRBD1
TGTGCCAGTAGCATTGACAGGGGGTCCTACAATGAGCAGTTCTTC
CASSIDRGSYNEQFF
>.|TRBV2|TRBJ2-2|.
TGTGCCAGCAGTAAAGACGGTTTGACCGGGGAGCTGTTTTTT
CASSKDGLTGELFF
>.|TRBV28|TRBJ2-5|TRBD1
TGTGCCAGCAGTTTCTTGACAGGGGGGGTTGGGGAGACCCAGTACTTC
CASSFLTGGVGETQYF
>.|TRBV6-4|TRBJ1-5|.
TGTGCCAGCAGTTTAGATGGAGGGCAGCCCCAGCATTTT
CASSLDGGQPQHF
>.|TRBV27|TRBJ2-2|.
TGTGCCAGCAGTTTCGGGAGCAGGAACACCGGGGAGCTGTTTTTT
CASSFGSRNTGELFF
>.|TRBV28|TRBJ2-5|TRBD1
TGTGCCAGCAGCTGGGACAGGCAAGAGACCCAGTACTTC
CASSWDRQETQYF
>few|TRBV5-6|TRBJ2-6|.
TGTGCCAGCAGCTCAGAAGGGGCCAACGTCCTGACTTTC
CASSSEGANVLTF
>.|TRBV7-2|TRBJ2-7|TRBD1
TGTGCCAGCAGCTTCGACAGGGATCTCTACGAGCAGTACTTC
CASSFDRDLYEQYF
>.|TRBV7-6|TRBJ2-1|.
TGTGCCAGCAGCCCTTTCGCTAGCTCCTACAATGAGCAGTTCTTC
CASSPFASSYNEQFF
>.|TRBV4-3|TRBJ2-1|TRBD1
TGCGCCAGCAGCCAAGAGGCCGGGACAGGGGGCAATGAGCAGTTCTTC
CASSQEAGTGGNEQFF
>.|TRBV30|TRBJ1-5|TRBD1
TGTGCCTGGAGTACCGGGACAGGGGGCGATCAGCCCCAGCATTTT
CAWSTGTGGDQPQHF
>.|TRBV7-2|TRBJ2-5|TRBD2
TGTGCCAGCAGCTTAGCCGGCGGGGGGTTTCAAGAGACCCAGTACTTC
CASSLAGGGFQETQYF
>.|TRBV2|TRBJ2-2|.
TGTGCCAGCAGCGAGTCGGGGGGCCACTACACCGGGGAGCTGTTTTTT
CASSESGGHYTGELFF
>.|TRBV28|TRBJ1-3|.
TGTGCCAGCAGTCCTCCCAGGGGTTTTGGAAACACCATATATTTT
CASSPPRGFGNTIYF
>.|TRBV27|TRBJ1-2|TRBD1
TGTGCCAGCAGGTCGTTTCTCCAGGGGGTAGTGGGCTACACCTTC
CASRSFLQGVVGYTF
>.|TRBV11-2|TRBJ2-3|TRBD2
TGTGCCAGCAGCTTAGTGGCGGGGGGAAGCACAGATACGCAGTATTTT
CASSLVAGGSTDTQYF
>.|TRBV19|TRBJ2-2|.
TGTGCCAGTAGTCAACCAGGGAGGACGGGGGAGCTGTTTTTT
CASSQPGRTGELFF
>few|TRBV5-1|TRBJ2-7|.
TGCGCCAGCAGCTTGATGGGAGGTCGAGACTACGAGCAGTACTTC
CASSLMGGRDYEQYF
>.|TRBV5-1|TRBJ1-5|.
TGCGCCAGCAGCCCAGGGTTGGAGCAGCCCCAGCATTTT
CASSPGLEQPQHF
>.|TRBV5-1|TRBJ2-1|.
TGCGCCAGCAGCTTGATTGGGGGGACCTACAATGAGCAGTTCTTC
CASSLIGGTYNEQFF
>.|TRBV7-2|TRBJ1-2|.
TGTGCCAGCAGCTTAGACGGGGGTGGCTACACCTTC
CASSLDGGGYTF
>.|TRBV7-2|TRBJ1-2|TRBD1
TGTGCCAGCAGCCCGGACAGGGCTTACTATGGCTACACCTTC
CASSPDRAYYGYTF
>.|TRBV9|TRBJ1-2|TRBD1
TGTGCCAGCAGCGTACAGGGGGTTTCTGCTGGCTACACCTTC
CASSVQGVSAGYTF
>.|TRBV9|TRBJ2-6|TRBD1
TGTGCCAGCAGCGCCTTGGGGGACAGTTCCTCTGGGGCCAACGTCCTGACTTTC
CASSALGDSSSGANVLTF
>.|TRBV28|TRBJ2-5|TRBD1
TGTGCCAGCAGTCACCGGGACAGGGCGTCCGAGACCCAGTACTTC
CASSHRDRASETQYF
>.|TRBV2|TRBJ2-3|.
TGTGCCAGCCGACTAGACAGCACAGATACGCAGTATTTT
CASRLDSTDTQYF
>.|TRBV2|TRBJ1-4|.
TGTGCCAGCAGTGGCGCGGGTAATGAAAAACTGTTTTTT
CASSGAGNEKLFF
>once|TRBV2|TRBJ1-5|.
TGTGCCAGCCGGGGGGGAAGCAATCAGCCCCAGCATTTT
CASRGGSNQPQHF
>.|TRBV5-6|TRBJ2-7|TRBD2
TGTGCCAGCAGCATGGGAGCGGGGGGGATCACCTACGAGCAGTACTTC
CASSMGAGGITYEQYF
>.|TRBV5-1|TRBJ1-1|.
TGCGCCAGCAGCTTGGAGGTGAGTTCCGGGACTAGGACTGAAGCTTTCTTT
CASSLEVSSGTRTEAFF
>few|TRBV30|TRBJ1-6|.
TGTGCCTGGAAAAGTGAGGGCAGCCCTTGGGGTAATTCACCCCTCCACTTT
CAWKSEGSPWGNSPLHF
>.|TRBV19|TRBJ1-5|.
TGTGCCAGTCAGACCTCGGACAGTAATAATCAGCCCCAGCATTTT
CASQTSDSNNQPQHF
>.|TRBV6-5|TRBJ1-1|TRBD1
TGTGCCAGCAGTTACTCGACGACAGGGTTGAACACTGAAGCTTTCTTT
CASSYSTTGLNTEAFF
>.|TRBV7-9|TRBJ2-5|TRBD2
TGTGCCAGCAGCTCGGGACTAGCGGGGCGGGAGACCCAGTACTTC
CASSSGLAGRETQYF
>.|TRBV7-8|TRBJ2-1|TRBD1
TGTGCCAGCAGCTCCCGGGACAGCCCATCCTACAATGAGCAGTTCTTC
CASSSRDSPSYNEQFF
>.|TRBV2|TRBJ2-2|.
TGTGCCAGCAGTGAAGCCGACACCGGGGAGCTGTTTTTT
CASSEADTGELFF
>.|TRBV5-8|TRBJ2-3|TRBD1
TGTGCCAGCAGCTCGGACAGGGGGCATTTGTTGGCAGATACGCAGTATTTT
CASSSDRGHLLADTQYF
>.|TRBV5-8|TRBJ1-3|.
TGTGCCAGCAGCTTAGGAAGGACATCTGGAAACACCATATATTTT
CASSLGRTSGNTIYF
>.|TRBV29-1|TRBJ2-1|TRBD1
TGCAGCGCTGGGGAAAGGGACAGGGAGCAGTTCTTC
CSAGERDREQFF
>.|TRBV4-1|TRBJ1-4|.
TGCGCCAGCAGCCCTGGGGGCAGGGGTCTAGCTAATGAAAAACTGTTTTTT
CASSPGGRGLANEKLFF